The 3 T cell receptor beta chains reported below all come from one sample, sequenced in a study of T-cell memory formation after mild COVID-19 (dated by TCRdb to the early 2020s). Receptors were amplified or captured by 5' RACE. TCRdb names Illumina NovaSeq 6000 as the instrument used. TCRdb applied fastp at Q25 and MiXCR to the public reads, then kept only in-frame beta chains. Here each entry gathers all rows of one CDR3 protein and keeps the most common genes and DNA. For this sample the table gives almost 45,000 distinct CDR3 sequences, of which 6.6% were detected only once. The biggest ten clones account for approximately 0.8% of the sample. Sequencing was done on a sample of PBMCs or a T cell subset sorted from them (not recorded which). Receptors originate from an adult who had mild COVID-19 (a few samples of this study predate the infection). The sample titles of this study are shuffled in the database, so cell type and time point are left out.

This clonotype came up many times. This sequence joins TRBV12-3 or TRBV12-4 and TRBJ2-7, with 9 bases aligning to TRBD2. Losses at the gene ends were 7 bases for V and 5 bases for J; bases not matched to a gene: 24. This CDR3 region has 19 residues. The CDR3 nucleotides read TGTGCCAGCACCAGGAGGGGGGGACTAGCAACCCTAAAGCGGAACGAGCAGTACTTC. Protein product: CASTRRGGLATLKRNEQYF.

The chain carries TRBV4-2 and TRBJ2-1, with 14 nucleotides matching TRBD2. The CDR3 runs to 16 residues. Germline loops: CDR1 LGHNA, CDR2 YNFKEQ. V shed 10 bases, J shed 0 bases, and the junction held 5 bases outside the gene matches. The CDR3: CATGTSGGSSYNEQFF. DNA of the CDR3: TGTGCCACCGGGACTAGCGGGGGTAGCTCCTACAATGAGCAGTTCTTC.

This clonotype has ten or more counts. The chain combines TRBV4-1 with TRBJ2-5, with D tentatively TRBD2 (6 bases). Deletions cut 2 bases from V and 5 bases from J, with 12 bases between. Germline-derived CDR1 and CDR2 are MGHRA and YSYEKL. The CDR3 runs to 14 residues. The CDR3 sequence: CASSQLTRGETQYF. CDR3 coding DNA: TGCGCCAGCAGCCAATTGACTAGGGGCGAGACCCAGTACTTC.